What follows describes a single T cell receptor beta chain. This sample stems from a study of blood T cell repertoires in COVID-19. Assay: immunoSEQ multiplex PCR; the TCRdb copy retains only in-frame clones and omits some. The sample contains approximately 170,000 clones, approximately 84% of which appear only once. Germline-derived CDR1 and CDR2 are SGHRS and YFSETQ. V shed 1 base and J shed 7 bases, with 14 bases lying between them. The CDR3 covers 14 residues. Those who participated ranged in age from 18 to 89 years and resided in 20 to 30 US areas. The study assigned cohorts using participant-reported clinical history. Cohort 3 donors counted as recovered after two negative PCRs, clearance, or resolved symptoms.

The chain employs TRBV5-1 and TRBJ1-2; TRBD1 might be the D (6 bases). The TCR sequence derives from a woman aged 25 to 39 who had recovered from COVID-19. The specimen was PBMCs or T cells enriched from blood (not recorded which). The DNA of the CDR3 is TGCGCCAGCAGCTTGTCCGCCGAAGGGGGTGGCTACACCTTC. Translated: CASSLSAEGGGYTF.